This TCR beta chain was recorded in a study of T-cell memory formation after mild COVID-19. Using its own MiXCR run on the 5' RACE reads, TCRdb lists one record per CDR3 protein. The sample consists of about 240,000 distinct CDR3 sequences, 8% to 10% of them appearing once. The clonotype comes from a man between 18 and 29 years old who had mild COVID-19 (a few samples of this study predate the infection). Cell type and time point are not known. Material: PBMCs or a T cell subset sorted from them (not recorded which).

The CDR3 coding sequence is TGCAGTGCTAGCAAGGGGGGATTCTCCAAAAACATTCAGTACTTC. It yields the protein CSASKGGFSKNIQYF. This chain joins TRBV20-1 and TRBJ2-4, with D perhaps given as TRBD1 or TRBD2 (6 bases each). CDR1 DFQATT and CDR2 SNEGSKA come from the germline V gene (reference sequence). The CDR3 extends over 15 amino acids. V was cut by 3 bases and J by 2 bases, with 14 bases left in between.